This entry lists 14 T cell receptor beta chains sequenced from one sample in a study of shared clonotypes between healthy human individuals. The method was immunoSEQ multiplex PCR; TCRdb's version includes in-frame clones alone and lacks a portion of them. The data contain 950,000 to 1,100,000 clones, about 75% of them singletons. The sequencing input was memory CD4+ T cells sorted from blood. Subset of the sample: CD45RA-negative fraction. These receptors were obtained from a young man in good health.

The rearrangement links TRBV6-5 to TRBJ1-4; D might be TRBD1 (5 bases). This CDR3 is built from 14 residues. Germline loops: CDR1 MNHEY, CDR2 SVGAGI. V lost 6 bases to trimming and J lost 8 bases, with 16 bases between them. The chain's CDR3 is CASSPAGRGEKLFF. DNA of the CDR3: TGTGCCAGCAGCCCGGCAGGAAGGGGAGAAAAACTGTTTTTT.

The gene calls are TRBV5-6 and TRBJ2-2; maybe TRBD2 (5 bases). Trimming took 9 bases from V and 4 from J, leaving 19 bases between them. Germline CDR1 SGHDT, CDR2 YYEEEE. CDR3 length: 15 residues. The DNA for the CDR3 is TGTGCCACCCTTCTGGGAGCCACCGCCACCGGGGAGCTGTTTTTT. Amino acids: CATLLGATATGELFF.

The CDR3 DNA reads as TGTGCCAGCAGTTATGGGGGGAGCTATGGCTACACCTTC. Translating it yields CASSYGGSYGYTF. V gene TRBV6-6 combines with J gene TRBJ1-2; the D gene is possibly TRBD1 (5 bases). Germline CDR1 reads MNHNY; CDR2 reads SVGAGI (reference sequence). This CDR3 contains 13 residues. Trimming removed 3 bases at V and 4 bases at J, with 9 bases between.

The chain combines TRBV6-6 with TRBJ1-1; D gene unclear. Per the germline V gene, CDR1 is MNHNY and CDR2 is SVGAGI (reference sequence). V shed 6 bases and J shed 4 bases, with 18 bases lying between them. The CDR3 length is 15 residues. CDR3 amino acids: CASSQRHPLFTEAFF. CDR3 nucleotide sequence: TGTGCCAGCAGCCAGAGACACCCCCTATTCACTGAAGCTTTCTTT.

V and J are TRBV11-2 and TRBJ2-7; possibly TRBD2 for D (6 bases). This CDR3 region has 18 residues. CDR1 is SGHAT, CDR2 FQNNGV, per germline. Trimming left V 0 bases short and J 2 bases short, with 20 bases between. DNA of the CDR3: TGTGCCAGCAGCTTAGACGAATGGGGCGGGATTAGGACCTACGAGCAGTACTTC. Amino acids: CASSLDEWGGIRTYEQYF.

The chain recombines TRBV11-2 with TRBJ2-3, with 8 bases that match TRBD2. The CDR3 loop spans 18 amino acids. Trimming took 4 bases from V and 0 from J; bases not matched to a gene: 12. Per the germline V gene, CDR1 is SGHAT and CDR2 is FQNNGV. As DNA, the CDR3 is TGTGCCAGCAGCTCCCAGCGGGGGAGCGTCCTTAGCACAGATACGCAGTATTTT. Its translation is CASSSQRGSVLSTDTQYF.

The J gene is TRBJ2-6, the V gene TRBV4-1, with D hard to call. Germline V lookup: CDR1 MGHRA, CDR2 YSYEKL. This CDR3 has 17 residues. Trimming removed 2 bases at V and 1 base at J, with 12 bases between. This chain's CDR3 is CASSQLQSTSGANVLTF. CDR3 nucleotide sequence: TGCGCCAGCAGCCAATTGCAGTCTACATCTGGGGCCAACGTCCTGACTTTC.

The chain couples TRBV7-9 to TRBJ2-1, with D tentatively TRBD2 (6 bases). Deletions cut 6 bases from V and 5 bases from J, with 8 bases between. Germline V gene data show CDR1 as SEHNR and CDR2 as FQNEAQ (reference sequence). The CDR3 sequence is 12 residues long. CDR3 DNA sequence: TGTGCCAGCAGGAGACTAGACAATGAGCAGTTCTTC. It codes for CASRRLDNEQFF.

The chain employs TRBV11-3 and TRBJ2-5; D remains unclear. Germline-derived CDR1 and CDR2 are SGHNT and YENEEA. The CDR3 has 13 residues. With 2 bases removed from V and 2 bases from J, the gap between germline ends came to 6 bases. The CDR3 sequence is CASSLMGQETQYF. CDR3 DNA sequence: TGTGCCAGCAGCTTAATGGGACAAGAGACCCAGTACTTC.

The CDR3 coding sequence is TGTGCCAGTAGTATGACTAGCGGGAGCTACAATGAGCAGTTCTTC. Protein product: CASSMTSGSYNEQFF. The chain carries TRBV19 and TRBJ2-1; 12 bases match TRBD2. The CDR3 sequence is 15 residues long. The trim removed 3 bases at V and 3 bases at J, leaving 0 bases unmatched. Germline assignment: CDR1 LNHDA and CDR2 SQIVND (reference sequence).

The chain carries TRBV9 and TRBJ2-1, with 12 bases lining up with TRBD2. Trimming took 3 bases from V and 1 from J; bases not matched to a gene: 8. Germline V gene data show CDR1 as SGDLS and CDR2 as YYNGEE. This CDR3 comprises 18 residues. This CDR3 is CASSALAGGFGSYNEQFF. CDR3 in DNA: TGTGCCAGCAGCGCCCTAGCGGGAGGGTTTGGGTCCTACAATGAGCAGTTCTTC.

The chain couples TRBV19 to TRBJ2-5, with TRBD1 matching over 7 bases. From germline, CDR1 is LNHDA and CDR2 SQIVND (reference sequence). Losses at the gene ends were 3 bases for V and 1 base for J; bases not matched to a gene: 8. The CDR3 has 16 residues. Here the CDR3 DNA reads TGTGCCAGTAGTATCATCGGGACAGCGATCCAAGAGACCCAGTACTTC. This sequence encodes CASSIIGTAIQETQYF.

V is TRBV18 and J is TRBJ1-3; D is unclear. This CDR3 spans 13 amino acids. Per the germline V gene, CDR1 is KGHSH and CDR2 is LQKENI. The ends were cut back, 6 bases at V and 0 bases at J, with 6 bases in the middle. CDR3 nucleotides: TGTGCCAGCTCCCAAGACTCTGGAAACACCATATATTTT. Protein sequence: CASSQDSGNTIYF.

The CDR3 sequence is CSVDEGGSGNTIYF. The CDR3 nucleotides read TGCAGCGTTGATGAGGGGGGCTCTGGAAACACCATATATTTT. The chain combines TRBV29-1 with TRBJ1-3; possible D gene TRBD1, 6 bases. CDR1 and CDR2 from the germline V gene are SQVTM and ANQGSEA. V lost 3 bases to trimming and J lost 0 bases, with 9 bases between them. CDR3 length: 14 amino acids.